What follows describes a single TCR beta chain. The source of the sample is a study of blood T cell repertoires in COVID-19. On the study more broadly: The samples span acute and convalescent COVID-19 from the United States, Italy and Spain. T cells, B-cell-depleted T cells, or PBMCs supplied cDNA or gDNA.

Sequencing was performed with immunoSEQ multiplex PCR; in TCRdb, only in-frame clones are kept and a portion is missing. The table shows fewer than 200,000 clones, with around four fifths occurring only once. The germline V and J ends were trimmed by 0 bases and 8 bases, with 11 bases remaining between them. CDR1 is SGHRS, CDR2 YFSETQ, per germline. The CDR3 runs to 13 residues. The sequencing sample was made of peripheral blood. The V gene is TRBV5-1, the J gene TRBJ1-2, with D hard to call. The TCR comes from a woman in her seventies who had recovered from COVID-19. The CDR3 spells CASSLAERVGYTF. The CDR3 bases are TGCGCCAGCAGCTTGGCCGAGAGGGTCGGCTACACCTTC.